Shown below are 15 T cell receptor beta chains from a single sample sequenced in a study of shared clonotypes between healthy human individuals. The assay was immunoSEQ multiplex PCR, and TCRdb's table has in-frame clones only and misses some. Among over a million clones listed, 95% to 97% were seen once. The sequenced material came from naive CD4+ T cells sorted from blood. Subset indicated: CD45RA+ positively selected. These receptors were obtained from a man in his thirties or forties in good health.

This chain connects TRBV4-1 to TRBJ2-2; no firm D call. Trimming removed 0 bases from V and 6 bases from J, with 5 bases in between. Germline CDR1 reads MGHRA; CDR2 reads YSYEKL. This CDR3 spans 13 amino acids. CDR3 amino acids: CASSQEGPGELFF. DNA for the CDR3: TGCGCCAGCAGCCAAGAGGGTCCCGGGGAGCTGTTTTTT.

This sequence joins TRBV14 and TRBJ1-3; D is perhaps TRBD1 (5 bases). Germline loops: CDR1 SGHDN, CDR2 FVKESK. This CDR3 is built from 17 residues. The germline V and J ends were trimmed by 0 bases and 0 bases, with 12 bases remaining between them. DNA for the CDR3: TGTGCCAGCAGCCAAGATCCGGCGGGGGGCTCTGGAAACACCATATATTTT. Protein sequence: CASSQDPAGGSGNTIYF.

V and J are TRBV7-7 and TRBJ2-2; 8 nucleotides align to TRBD1. V was clipped by 5 bases and J by 0 bases; unmatched bases: 11. The germline gives CDR1 SSHAT, CDR2 FNYEAQ (reference sequence). This CDR3 region has 18 residues. CDR3 region: CASSPTGTGLSNTGELFF. The CDR3 region has the DNA TGTGCCAGCAGCCCCACAGGGACAGGACTCTCGAACACCGGGGAGCTGTTTTTT. Full variable domain (rest looked up from reference TRBV7-7 and TRBJ2-2): GAGVSQSPRYKVTKRGQDVTLRCDPISSHATLYWYQQALGQGPEFLTYFNYEAQPDKSGLPSDRFSAERPEGSISTLTIQRTEQRDSAMYRCASSPTGTGLSNTGELFFGEGSRLTVL.

The V call is TRBV2, the J call TRBJ1-5, with 12 bases matching TRBD1. This CDR3 has 14 residues. Germline V gene data show CDR1 as SNHLY and CDR2 as FYNNEI. The trim removed 7 bases at V and 7 bases at J, leaving 5 bases unmatched. DNA of the CDR3: TGTGCCAGCAAAGGGACAGGGGGCTGGCAGCCCCAGCATTTT. Its translation: CASKGTGGWQPQHF.

The gene calls are TRBV10-3 and TRBJ2-7; the match to TRBD1 covers 8 bases. This CDR3 is 15 amino acids long. V lost 4 bases, J lost 0 bases, and 5 bases stayed unmatched. Germline CDR1 is ENHRY and CDR2 is SYGVKD. CDR3 DNA: TGTGCCATCAGTGGAAGACAGGGGAGCTCCTACGAGCAGTACTTC. Translating it yields CAISGRQGSSYEQYF.

The gene calls are TRBV28 and TRBJ1-2; D is unresolved. CDR1 MDHEN and CDR2 SYDVKM come from the germline V gene. The CDR3 length is 15 residues. The V and J ends lost 5 bases and 0 bases respectively, with 13 bases between them. CDR3 sequence (DNA): TGTGCCAGCAGTGCTTCCCCCCTAGCTAACTATGGCTACACCTTC. Encoded protein: CASSASPLANYGYTF.

The V and J genes are TRBV2 and TRBJ1-5; TRBD1 might be the D (6 bases). Trimming cost V 5 bases and J 9 bases, with 17 bases left between them. CDR1 is SNHLY, CDR2 FYNNEI, per germline. The CDR3 length is 14 residues. CDR3 in amino acids: CASSWGGRVRPQHF. The CDR3 nucleotides read TGTGCCAGCAGTTGGGGGGGCAGGGTGAGGCCCCAGCATTTT. Variable domain in full (rest from reference TRBV2 and TRBJ1-5): EPEVTQTPSHQVTQMGQEVILRCVPISNHLYFYWYRQILGQKVEFLVSFYNNEISEKSEIFDDQFSVERPDGSNFTLKIRSTKLEDSAMYFCASSWGGRVRPQHFGDGTRLSIL.

The gene calls are TRBV28 and TRBJ2-1; D is undetermined. Trimming left V 9 bases short and J 5 bases short, with 17 bases between. The CDR3 extends over 14 amino acids. CDR1 is MDHEN and CDR2 is SYDVKM in the germline V gene. This CDR3 is CASQGSIANNEQFF. In DNA form, the CDR3 reads TGTGCCAGTCAAGGGTCCATCGCAAACAATGAGCAGTTCTTC.

This chain uses TRBV28 with TRBJ1-2; D may be TRBD1 (5 bases). V shed 10 bases and J shed 5 bases, with 20 bases lying between them. CDR3 length: 14 amino acids. Germline V gene sequence: CDR1 MDHEN, CDR2 SYDVKM. In DNA, the CDR3 is TGTGCCACCACCGGAGGGAGGGGAGGGTATGGCTACACCTTC. The encoded protein is CATTGGRGGYGYTF.

The V gene is TRBV27, the J gene TRBJ2-2, with D possibly being TRBD1 (6 bases). The CDR3 totals 15 residues. Trimming took off 5 bases at V and 0 bases at J, with 10 bases between the two ends. Germline CDR1 MNHEY, CDR2 SMNVEV (reference sequence). The CDR3 is CASSVQGTNTGELFF. CDR3 nucleotides: TGTGCCAGCAGTGTACAGGGCACGAACACCGGGGAGCTGTTTTTT.

The chain is built from TRBV13 and TRBJ2-3; D remains ambiguous. CDR3 length: 13 residues. V was shortened by 4 bases and J by 3 bases, with 8 bases between the two germline ends. CDR1 and CDR2 (germline): PRHDT, FYEKMQ (reference sequence). The DNA for the CDR3 is TGTGCCAGCAGCTCGGGCGTGACAGATACGCAGTATTTT. Translation: CASSSGVTDTQYF.

Written as DNA, the CDR3 is TGCGCCAGCAGCTTGGTGCGATCGAACACTGAAGCTTTCTTT. This encodes CASSLVRSNTEAFF. V and J are TRBV5-1 and TRBJ1-1; D not resolved. CDR1 is SGHRS and CDR2 is YFSETQ in the germline V gene. The CDR3 length is 14 residues. The V and J ends lost 0 bases and 1 base respectively, with 7 bases between them.

V and J are TRBV29-1 and TRBJ2-7; 13 bases match TRBD2. The germline gives CDR1 SQVTM, CDR2 ANQGSEA. The CDR3 consists of 13 residues. After removal of 6 bases from V and 9 bases from J, the junction contained 8 bases not matched to a gene. The CDR3 here is CSVGRLAGGAQYF. The CDR3 nucleotides are TGCAGCGTAGGACGACTAGCGGGAGGCGCGCAGTACTTC.

The table lists this clone with a count of one. The V and J genes are TRBV28 and TRBJ2-3; TRBD2 might be the D (6 bases). The CDR3 loop spans 15 amino acids. Germline V gives CDR1 MDHEN, CDR2 SYDVKM. V dropped 2 bases and J dropped 8 bases, with 17 bases sitting between them. Written as DNA, the CDR3 is TGTGCCAGCAGTTTAACGGGAGCCCCGGGTGCTACGCAGTATTTT. As protein: CASSLTGAPGATQYF. The full variable domain, rest sourced from reference TRBV28 and TRBJ2-3, is DVKVTQSSRYLVKRTGEKVFLECVQDMDHENMFWYRQDPGLGLRLIYFSYDVKMKEKGDIPEGYSVSREKKERFSLILESASTNQTSMYLCASSLTGAPGATQYFGPGTRLTVL.

The chain recombines TRBV5-1 with TRBJ1-3; D is possibly TRBD1 (5 bases). CDR1 and CDR2 from the germline V gene are SGHRS and YFSETQ. The CDR3 runs to 16 residues. The V and J ends lost 4 bases and 0 bases respectively, with 14 bases between them. The CDR3 region has the DNA TGCGCCAGCAGCCCTGGGGGTTCACTCTCTGGAAACACCATATATTTT. This translates into CASSPGGSLSGNTIYF.